This TCR beta chain is from a study of blood T cells in healthy people across ages. Whole-study findings and limits: While age rose, TCR beta diversity per million T cells dropped in a roughly linear way. No one knew whether donors had CMV, which possibly confounded expanded clonotype changes.

This clonotype was found a few times. Its target is not known. Together with a sample-barcoded 5' primer, a J-beta primer mix was included in a second PCR lasting roughly 6 to 12 cycles. TCRdb processed the 5' RACE reads anew with MiXCR; each CDR3 protein has one entry. The sample lists 1.5 million to 2 million distinct CDR3 sequences; about 31% were seen once. Germline V CDR1 and CDR2: SNHLY, FYNNEI. This CDR3 spans 16 amino acids. Trimming took 7 bases from V and 7 from J; bases not matched to a gene: 13. The rearrangement uses TRBV2 and TRBJ2-1, with TRBD2 matching over 10 bases. This TCR derives from a woman between 25 and 40 years old in good health. Sequencing was done on a sample of blood. CDR3: CASTGTSENCSNEQFF. The CDR3 DNA is TGTGCCAGCACCGGGACTAGCGAGAACTGCTCTAATGAGCAGTTCTTC.